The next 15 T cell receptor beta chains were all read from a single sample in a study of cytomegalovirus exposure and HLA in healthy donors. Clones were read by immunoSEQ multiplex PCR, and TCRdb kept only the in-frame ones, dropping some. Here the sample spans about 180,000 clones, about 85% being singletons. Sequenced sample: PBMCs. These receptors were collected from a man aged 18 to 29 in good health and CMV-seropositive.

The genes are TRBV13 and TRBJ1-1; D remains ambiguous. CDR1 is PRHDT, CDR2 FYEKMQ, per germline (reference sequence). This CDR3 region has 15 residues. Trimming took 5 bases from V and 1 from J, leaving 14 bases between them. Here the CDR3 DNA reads TGTGCCAGCAGCCTCCTCGAGTCAGGGAACACTGAAGCTTTCTTT. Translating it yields CASSLLESGNTEAFF.

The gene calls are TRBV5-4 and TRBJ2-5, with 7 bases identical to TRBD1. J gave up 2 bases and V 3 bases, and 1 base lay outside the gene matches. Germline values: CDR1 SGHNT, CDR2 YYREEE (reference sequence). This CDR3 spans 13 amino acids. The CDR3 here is CASSWDSQETQYF. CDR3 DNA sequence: TGTGCCAGCAGCTGGGACAGTCAAGAGACCCAGTACTTC.

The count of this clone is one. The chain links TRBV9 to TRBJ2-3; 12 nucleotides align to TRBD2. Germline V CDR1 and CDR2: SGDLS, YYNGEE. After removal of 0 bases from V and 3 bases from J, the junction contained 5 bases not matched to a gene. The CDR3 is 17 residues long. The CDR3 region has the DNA TGTGCCAGCAGCGTAGATCTAGCGGGGGGGCTGACAGATACGCAGTATTTT. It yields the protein CASSVDLAGGLTDTQYF.

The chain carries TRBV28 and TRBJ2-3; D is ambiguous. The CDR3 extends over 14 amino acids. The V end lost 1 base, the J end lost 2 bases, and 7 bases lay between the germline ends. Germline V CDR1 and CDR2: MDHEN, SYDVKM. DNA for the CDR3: TGTGCCAGCAGTTTATCACTGCCCACAGATACGCAGTATTTT. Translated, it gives CASSLSLPTDTQYF. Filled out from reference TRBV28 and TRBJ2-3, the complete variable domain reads DVKVTQSSRYLVKRTGEKVFLECVQDMDHENMFWYRQDPGLGLRLIYFSYDVKMKEKGDIPEGYSVSREKKERFSLILESASTNQTSMYLCASSLSLPTDTQYFGPGTRLTVL.

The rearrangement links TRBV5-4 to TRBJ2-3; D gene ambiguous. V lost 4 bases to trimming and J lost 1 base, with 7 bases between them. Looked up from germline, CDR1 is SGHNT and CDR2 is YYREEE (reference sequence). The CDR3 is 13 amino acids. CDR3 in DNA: TGTGCCAGCAGCCAGACTGGCACAGATACGCAGTATTTT. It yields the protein CASSQTGTDTQYF.

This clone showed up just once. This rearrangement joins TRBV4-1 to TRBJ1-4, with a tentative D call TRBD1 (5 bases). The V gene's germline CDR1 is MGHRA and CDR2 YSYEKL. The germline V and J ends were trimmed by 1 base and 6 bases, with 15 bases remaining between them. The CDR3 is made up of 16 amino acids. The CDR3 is CASSQAQGRSHEKLFF. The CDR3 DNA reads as TGCGCCAGCAGCCAAGCCCAGGGAAGATCTCATGAAAAACTGTTTTTT.

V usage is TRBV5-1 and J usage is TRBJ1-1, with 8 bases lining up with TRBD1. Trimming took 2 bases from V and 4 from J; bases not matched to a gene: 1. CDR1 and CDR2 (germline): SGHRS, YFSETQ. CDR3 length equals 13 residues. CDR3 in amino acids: CASSFTGGTEAFF. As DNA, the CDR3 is TGCGCCAGCAGCTTTACAGGGGGCACTGAAGCTTTCTTT.

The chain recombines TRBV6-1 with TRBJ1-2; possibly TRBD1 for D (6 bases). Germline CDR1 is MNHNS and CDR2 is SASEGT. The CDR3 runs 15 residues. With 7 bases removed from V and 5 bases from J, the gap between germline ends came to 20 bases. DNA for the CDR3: TGTGCCAGCAAGGACAGAGAGGACAGATATTATGGCTACACCTTC. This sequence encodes CASKDREDRYYGYTF.

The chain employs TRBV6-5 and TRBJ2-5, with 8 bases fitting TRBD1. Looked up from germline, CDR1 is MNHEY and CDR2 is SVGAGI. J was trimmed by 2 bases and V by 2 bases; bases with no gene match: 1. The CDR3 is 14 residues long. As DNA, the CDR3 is TGTGCCAGCAGTTACGGGACAGGACAAGAGACCCAGTACTTC. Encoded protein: CASSYGTGQETQYF.

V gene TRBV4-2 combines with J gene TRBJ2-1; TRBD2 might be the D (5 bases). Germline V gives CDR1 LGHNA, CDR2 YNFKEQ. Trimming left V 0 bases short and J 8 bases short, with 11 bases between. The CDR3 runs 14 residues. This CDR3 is CASSQEGSRDEQFF. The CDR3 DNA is TGTGCCAGCAGCCAAGAAGGGAGTCGGGATGAGCAGTTCTTC.

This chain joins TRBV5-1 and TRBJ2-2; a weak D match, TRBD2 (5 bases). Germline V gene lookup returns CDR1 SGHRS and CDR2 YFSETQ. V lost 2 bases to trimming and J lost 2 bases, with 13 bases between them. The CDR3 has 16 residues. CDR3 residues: CASSFGRTGNTGELFF. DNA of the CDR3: TGCGCCAGCAGCTTTGGTAGGACGGGAAACACCGGGGAGCTGTTTTTT.

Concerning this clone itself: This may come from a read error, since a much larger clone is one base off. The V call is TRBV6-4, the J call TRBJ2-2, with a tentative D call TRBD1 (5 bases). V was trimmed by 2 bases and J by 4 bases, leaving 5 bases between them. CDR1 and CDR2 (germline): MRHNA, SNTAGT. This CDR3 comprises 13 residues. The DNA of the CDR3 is TGTGCCAGCAGTGACGGGGCCACCGGGGAGCTGTTTTTT. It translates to CASSDGATGELFF.

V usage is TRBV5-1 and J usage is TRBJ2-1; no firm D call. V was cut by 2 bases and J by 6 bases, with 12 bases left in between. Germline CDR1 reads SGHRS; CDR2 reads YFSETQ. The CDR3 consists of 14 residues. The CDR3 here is CASSFRGQGNEQFF. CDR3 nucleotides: TGCGCCAGCAGCTTTAGAGGTCAAGGCAATGAGCAGTTCTTC. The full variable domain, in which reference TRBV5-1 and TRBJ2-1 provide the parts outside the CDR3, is KAGVTQTPRYLIKTRGQQVTLSCSPISGHRSVSWYQQTPGQGLQFLFEYFSETQRNKGNFPGRFSGRQFSNSRSEMNVSTLELGDSALYLCASSFRGQGNEQFFGPGTRLTVL.

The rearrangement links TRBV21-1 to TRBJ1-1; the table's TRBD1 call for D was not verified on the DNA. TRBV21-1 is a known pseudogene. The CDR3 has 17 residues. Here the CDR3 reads CASSKGGTGTTNTEAFF. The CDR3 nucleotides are TGTGCCAGCAGCAAAGGAGGGACAGGGACTACGAACACTGAAGCTTTCTTT.

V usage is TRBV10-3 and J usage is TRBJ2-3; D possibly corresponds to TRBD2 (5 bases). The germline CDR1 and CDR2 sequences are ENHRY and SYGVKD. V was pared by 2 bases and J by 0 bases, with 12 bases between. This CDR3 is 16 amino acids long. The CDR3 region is CAISEGAETSTDTQYF. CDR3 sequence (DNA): TGTGCCATCAGTGAGGGAGCGGAGACTAGCACAGATACGCAGTATTTT.